The T cell receptor (beta chain) under discussion was sequenced for a study of shared clonotypes between healthy human individuals. Clones were read by immunoSEQ multiplex PCR, and TCRdb kept only the in-frame ones, dropping some. The sample holds about 960,000 clones, around 80% seen once. The sequencing input was memory CD4+ T cells sorted from blood. Subset specified: CD45RA-negative fraction. The clonotype was recovered from a man aged 18-30 years in good health.

CDR3 residues: CASSEDAGWSTDTQYF. The CDR3 DNA sequence: TGTGCCAGCAGTGAAGACGCAGGGTGGTCCACAGATACGCAGTATTTT. The rearrangement uses TRBV6-1 and TRBJ2-3; possibly TRBD1 for D (5 bases). The germline gives CDR1 MNHNS, CDR2 SASEGT. Trimming removed 1 base at V and 2 bases at J, with 13 bases between. The CDR3 contains 16 residues.